The table lists the clone carrying this TCR beta chain with a few counts. The TCR library protocol attached unique molecular identifiers to the individual cDNA molecules. One entry per CDR3 protein results from TCRdb running MiXCR on the 5' RACE reads. The sample shows around 60,000 distinct CDR3 sequences, roughly 12% of them seen only once. The data originate from a study of early T cells in non-severe SARS-CoV-2 infection. The CDR3 runs 15 residues. Germline V lookup: CDR1 MNHNY, CDR2 SVGAGI (reference sequence). With V trimmed by 4 bases and J by 7 bases, 7 bases remained unmatched. Material: whole blood, obtained at baseline. The receptor comes from an adult who was a healthcare worker with PCR-confirmed SARS-CoV-2 infection or an uninfected control (not recorded which). This rearrangement joins TRBV6-6 to TRBJ2-3; TRBD1 agrees at 11 bases. The CDR3 sequence: CASSSGTGGSYTQYF. In DNA form, the CDR3 reads TGTGCCAGCAGTTCCGGGACAGGGGGTTCATATACGCAGTATTTT.